The rows below give T cell receptor beta chains drawn from one sample of a study of T cell responses to AZD1222 COVID-19 vaccine. Sequenced by immunoSEQ multiplex PCR; TCRdb stores in-frame clones only, minus some. The data show 130,000 to 150,000 clones, around 90% seen once. The specimen was peripheral blood, collected on day 0 of AZD1222 vaccination. The receptors come from an adult in good health. Both conserved end residues are part of each CDR3. Each record gives: D gene, J gene, V gene, clone size, CDR3 DNA, CDR3 protein. A D gene is named only where the DNA matches it firmly. A row's size may be missing; if present it is once, few, many or a size class.

NA TRBJ2-5 TRBV28 NA TGTGCCAGCGCAGGGGGGTCACAAGAGACCCAGTACTTC CASAGGSQETQYF
NA TRBJ1-5 TRBV18 NA TGTGCCAGCTCACCATCGGTTAGGGCTGGTAGCAATCAGCCCCAGCATTTT CASSPSVRAGSNQPQHF
TRBD2 TRBJ2-7 TRBV7-9 few TGTGCCAGCAGCCCACCCGGGACTAGCCTCACCTACGAGCAGTACTTC CASSPPGTSLTYEQYF
NA TRBJ1-1 TRBV14 NA TGTGCCAGCAGCCAAAGACAGATACACACTGAAGCTTTCTTT CASSQRQIHTEAFF
TRBD1 TRBJ2-5 TRBV2 NA TGTGCCAGCAGTGAAGAGACAGGGGGGATAGGGGAGACCCAGTACTTC CASSEETGGIGETQYF
TRBD1 TRBJ1-6 TRBV5-4 NA TGTGCCAGCAGCTTAGACAGGGGGCGTTCACCCCTCCACTTT CASSLDRGRSPLHF
NA TRBJ1-2 TRBV7-9 NA TGTGCCAGCAGCTCCGGTGGGGGGACCTGGGATCATGGCTACACCTTC CASSSGGGTWDHGYTF
TRBD1 TRBJ2-7 TRBV3-1/TRBV3-2 NA TGTGCCAGCAGCCAAAGGAATCCGGGACAGACCTACGAGCAGTACTTC CASSQRNPGQTYEQYF
TRBD1 TRBJ1-5 TRBV7-4 NA TGTGCCAGCAGCTTAAAGGGGACAGAGAAAAGTAGCAATCAGCCCCAGCATTTT CASSLKGTEKSSNQPQHF
NA TRBJ1-6 TRBV6-6 NA TGTGCCAGCAGTTACTCTGGGGGAGGTGGTTCACCCCTCCACTTT CASSYSGGGGSPLHF
NA TRBJ1-5 TRBV12-2 NA TGTGCAAGTCGCTTAGAGGGCGACAGGGCAAGCAATCAGCCCCAGCATTTT CASRLEGDRASNQPQHF
TRBD1 TRBJ2-1 TRBV24-1 NA TGTGCCACCAGTGATTTGACAGAGGACAGGGTTAATGAGCAGTTCTTC CATSDLTEDRVNEQFF
TRBD1 TRBJ1-2 TRBV10-3 once TGTGCCATCAGTGAACAGGGACAGCATGGCTACACCTTC CAISEQGQHGYTF
NA TRBJ2-1 TRBV19 NA TGTGCCAGTAGTATCGGCAGTTACTACAATGAGCAGTTCTTC CASSIGSYYNEQFF
TRBD1 TRBJ1-6 TRBV7-9 NA TGTGCCAGCAGCCCCTCCGGACAGGGGATCTCACCCCTCCACTTT CASSPSGQGISPLHF
NA TRBJ1-1 TRBV18 NA TGTGCCAGCTCACCAGTCAGGGCCACTGAAGCTTTCTTT CASSPVRATEAFF
NA TRBJ1-1 TRBV6-1 NA TGTGCCAGCAGTGAAGGAAGGGCCGGTGCTTTCTTT CASSEGRAGAFF
TRBD1 TRBJ2-1 TRBV19 NA TGTGCCAGTACCCGATGGGGACAGGGCTCTGAGCAGTTCTTC CASTRWGQGSEQFF
NA TRBJ1-6 TRBV9 NA TGTGCCAGCAGCGTAGAGGGGATTTTTTCACCCCTCCACTTT CASSVEGIFSPLHF
NA TRBJ1-1 TRBV6-5 NA TGTGCCAGCAGTTATCTACAGGGTGGCACTGAAGCTTTCTTT CASSYLQGGTEAFF
NA TRBJ1-6 TRBV7-9 NA NA CASNLSGGGTFGSPLHF
NA TRBJ1-5 TRBV2 once TGTGCCAGCAGTGACAGTAGCAATCAGCCCCAGCATTTT CASSDSSNQPQHF
NA TRBJ2-3 TRBV7-9 NA TGTGCCGGAGGGTGGGCTCACACAGATACGCAGTATTTT CAGGWAHTDTQYF
NA TRBJ1-2 TRBV5-1 NA TGCGCCAGCAGCGCCTTGGCCTATGGCTACACCTTC CASSALAYGYTF
NA TRBJ1-3 TRBV7-2 NA TGTGCCAGCAGCCCCCTGGGAGTCTCTGGAAACACCATATATTTT CASSPLGVSGNTIYF
NA TRBJ2-7 TRBV12-3/TRBV12-4 NA TGTGCCAGCAGTTTATTGGATTACGAGCAGTACTTC CASSLLDYEQYF
TRBD1 TRBJ2-7 TRBV11-3 NA TGTGCCAGCAGCTTAGGGGCTGGGACAGGGGTCGAGCAGTACTTC CASSLGAGTGVEQYF
NA TRBJ2-1 TRBV18 once TGTGCCAGCTCACCACCGACCCAATTTAATGAGCAGTTCTTC CASSPPTQFNEQFF
TRBD1 TRBJ2-1 TRBV6-6 NA TGTGCCAGCAGCACCCCCCCGGGACAGGGAAGCTATGAGCAGTTCTTC CASSTPPGQGSYEQFF
TRBD1 TRBJ2-7 TRBV18 NA TGTGCCAGCTCACCCGGGACAGGGCCCTTCGAGCAGTACTTC CASSPGTGPFEQYF
NA TRBJ1-4 TRBV5-1 NA TGCGCCAGCAGCTTGGCCGCGTCCCAAAGTCGGGAAAAACTGTTTTTT CASSLAASQSREKLFF
NA TRBJ1-2 TRBV7-2 NA TGTGCCAGCAGCTTTGATCCTGGCTACACCTTC CASSFDPGYTF
TRBD1 TRBJ1-4 TRBV4-3 few TGCGCCAGCAGCCAGACCGGGACAGGGGGAGAAAAACTGTTTTTT CASSQTGTGGEKLFF
NA TRBJ1-1 TRBV24-1 NA TGTGCCACCAGTGATTTTTCAGGGTCGGAATGGAACACTGAAGCTTTCTTT CATSDFSGSEWNTEAFF
NA TRBJ2-5 TRBV6-2/TRBV6-3 NA TGTGCCAGCAGTAGAGGTCCTGAGACCCAGTACTTC CASSRGPETQYF
NA TRBJ2-7 TRBV7-9 NA TGTGCCAGCAGGGACGGGACCAGTAGCTACGAGCAGTACTTC CASRDGTSSYEQYF